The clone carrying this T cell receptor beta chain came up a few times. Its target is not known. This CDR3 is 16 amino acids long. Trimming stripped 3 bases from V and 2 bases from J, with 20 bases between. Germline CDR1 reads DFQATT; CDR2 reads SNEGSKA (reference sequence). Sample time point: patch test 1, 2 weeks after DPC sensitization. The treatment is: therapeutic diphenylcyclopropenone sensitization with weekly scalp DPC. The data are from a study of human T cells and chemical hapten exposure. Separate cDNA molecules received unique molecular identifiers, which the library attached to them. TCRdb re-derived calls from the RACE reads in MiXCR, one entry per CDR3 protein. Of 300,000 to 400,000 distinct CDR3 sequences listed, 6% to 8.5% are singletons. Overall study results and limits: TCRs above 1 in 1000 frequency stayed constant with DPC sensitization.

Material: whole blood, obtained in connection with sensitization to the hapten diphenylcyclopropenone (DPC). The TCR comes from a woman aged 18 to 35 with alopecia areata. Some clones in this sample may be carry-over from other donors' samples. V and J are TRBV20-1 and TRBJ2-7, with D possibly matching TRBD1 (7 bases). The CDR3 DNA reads TGCAGTGCTAGGTCGGCAGGGGGGCCGCGAACCTACGAGCAGTACTTC. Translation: CSARSAGGPRTYEQYF.